The 2 T cell receptor beta chains listed next were all sequenced from one sample in a study of blood T cells in healthy people across ages (dated by TCRdb to 2015 to 2017). Libraries came from 5' RACE. These reads were obtained on an Illumina HiSeq 2500. A second PCR of roughly 7 to 12 cycles was run with a J-beta primer mix and a sample-barcoded 5' primer. In-frame beta chains were kept once TCRdb had trimmed the public reads at Q25 with fastp and called clones with MiXCR. When rows share a CDR3 protein, they turn into one entry using the most common DNA and genes. Recorded for this sample are about 840,000 distinct CDR3 sequences; roughly 28% of them occurred a single time. In total, the top ten clones hold roughly 10% of the sample. The sample also formed part of further work on T cells of mothers and their children.

Specimen: blood. The receptors stem from a woman aged 40 to 50 in good health.

The gene calls are TRBV7-9 and TRBJ2-6, with D perhaps assigned TRBD1 or TRBD2 (5 bases each). V lost 4 bases and J 0 bases, leaving 16 bases between the germline ends. The CDR3 spans 18 residues. Germline V gene lookup returns CDR1 SEHNR and CDR2 FQNEAQ (reference sequence). DNA for the CDR3: TGTGCCAGCAGCTCAACACTAGGGGCGATCTCTGGGGCCAACGTCCTGACTTTC. This sequence encodes CASSSTLGAISGANVLTF.

CDR3 protein: CASSSYPPSYNEQYF. The DNA for the CDR3 is TGTGCCAGCAGTTCGTATCCCCCCTCCTACAATGAGCAGTACTTC. The J gene is TRBJ2-1, the V gene TRBV27; no definite D call. The DNA end is a closer match to TRBJ2-7, so the J assignment may be wrong. In germline, CDR1 is MNHEY, CDR2 SMNVEV (reference sequence). CDR3 size: 15 residues.